The entry below describes one T cell receptor beta chain. The antigen is undetermined. The data were obtained in a study of T cell responses to AZD1222 COVID-19 vaccine. General observations from the study: Donors skewed white British and female; clonal diversity was possibly underestimated.

Per germline, CDR1 SGHTA and CDR2 FQGTGA. The CDR3 runs 14 residues. With V trimmed by 2 bases and J by 4 bases, 4 bases remained unmatched. TCRdb's copy holds only in-frame clones and misses some; the assay was immunoSEQ multiplex PCR. In the table there are more than 85,000 clones, 89% of which are singletons. The sample here was peripheral blood, taken 28 days after the second AZD1222 dose. The sequence was obtained from an adult who received the AZD1222 COVID-19 vaccine. This chain uses TRBV7-3 with TRBJ2-7; 8 nucleotides agree with TRBD2. CDR3 DNA: TGTGCCAGCAGCTTACTGGCGGGAGGTTACGAGCAGTACTTC. It codes for CASSLLAGGYEQYF.